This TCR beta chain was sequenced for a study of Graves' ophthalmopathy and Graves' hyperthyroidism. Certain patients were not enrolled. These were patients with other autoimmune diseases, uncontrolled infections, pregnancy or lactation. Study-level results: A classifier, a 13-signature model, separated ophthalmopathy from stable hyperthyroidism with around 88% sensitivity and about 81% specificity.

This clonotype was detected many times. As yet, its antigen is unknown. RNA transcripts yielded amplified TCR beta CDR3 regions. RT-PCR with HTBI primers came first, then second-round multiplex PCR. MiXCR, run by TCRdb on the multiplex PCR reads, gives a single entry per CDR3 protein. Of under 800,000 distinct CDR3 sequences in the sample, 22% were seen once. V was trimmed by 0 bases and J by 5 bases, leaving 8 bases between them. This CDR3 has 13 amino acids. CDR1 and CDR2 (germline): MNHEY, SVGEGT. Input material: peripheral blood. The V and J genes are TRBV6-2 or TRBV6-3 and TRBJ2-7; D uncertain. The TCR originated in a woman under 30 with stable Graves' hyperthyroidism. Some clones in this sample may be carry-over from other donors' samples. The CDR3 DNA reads TGTGCCAGCAGTTACTCGACCTGGGACGAGCAGTACTTC. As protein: CASSYSTWDEQYF.